The clone carrying this TCR beta chain was counted between two and nine times. The antigen is undetermined. The data were taken from a study of T cells in localized non-small cell lung cancer. Overall study findings and caveats: Only one tumor region went through sequencing, so heterogeneity may still be there. Prolonged overall survival went with higher T cell density in the blood. Measurement of T cell clonality placed uninvolved adjacent lung highest, above the level in tumor.

Trimming took off 5 bases at V and 2 bases at J, with 16 bases between the two ends. The germline V gene has CDR1 SGDLS and CDR2 YYNGEE. This CDR3 is 15 amino acids long. Assay used: immunoSEQ multiplex PCR; TCRdb lists only in-frame clones, some missing. The sample contains fewer than 2,000 clones, approximately 40% of which appear only once. This clonotype originated in a woman aged 40-69 years with stage I lung adenocarcinoma. This sequence joins TRBV9 and TRBJ1-1, with D tentatively TRBD1 (6 bases). Sequencing was performed on lung tumor tissue, taken before any cancer treatment. The CDR3 DNA follows: TGTGCCAGCAGGGAGGTGGGAGGGGGAAACACTGAAGCTTTCTTT. The encoded protein is CASREVGGGNTEAFF.